The 5 T cell receptor beta chains reported below all come from one sample, sequenced in a study of cytomegalovirus exposure and HLA in healthy donors (TCRdb year 2017). Libraries were prepared through the immunoSEQ multiplex PCR assay. A mixture of 60 forward primers for TCR Vbeta segments and 13 reverse primers for TCR Jbeta segments was used in the multiplex PCR. In TCRdb, the immuneACCESS table is reduced to in-frame sequences with V and J assigned. These tables do not hold every clone; where another copy was compared, an unresolved V gene accounts for under half, and the others remain unexplained. The sample yields approximately 170,000 clones; about four fifths were counted once. The leading ten clones occupy approximately 2.4% of the sample. Sequenced sample: PBMCs. These receptors were taken from a male donor in good health and CMV-seronegative.

The DNA for the CDR3 is TGTGCCAGCAGTTTTATTAGTCTAGTTAACACCGGGGAGCTGTTTTTT. Translation gives CASSFISLVNTGELFF. The chain recombines TRBV28 with TRBJ2-2; D uncertain. The CDR3 is 16 amino acids. With 3 bases removed from V and 2 bases from J, the gap between germline ends came to 13 bases. Germline V CDR1 and CDR2: MDHEN, SYDVKM.

The J gene is TRBJ1-2, the V gene TRBV4-2, with TRBD1 identical over 7 bases. V trimming: 2 bases; J trimming: 1 base; junction bases outside the gene matches: 4. In germline, CDR1 is LGHNA, CDR2 YNFKEQ. The CDR3 is 15 residues long. CDR3 region: CASSQPGTDNYGYTF. The DNA for the CDR3 is TGTGCCAGCAGCCAACCCGGGACAGATAACTATGGCTACACCTTC.

The chain couples TRBV18 to TRBJ1-2; maybe TRBD1 (5 bases). The germline V gene has CDR1 KGHSH and CDR2 LQKENI. The CDR3 has 13 residues. V dropped 0 bases and J dropped 12 bases, with 14 bases sitting between them. CDR3 sequence (DNA): TGTGCCAGCTCACCACCGACTGGACAATACGACACCTTC. This encodes CASSPPTGQYDTF. The whole variable domain, remainder taken from reference TRBV18 and TRBJ1-2, is NAGVMQNPRHLVRRRGQEARLRCSPMKGHSHVYWYRQLPEEGLKFMVYLQKENIIDESGMPKERFSAEFPKEGPSILRIQQVVRGDSAAYFCASSPPTGQYDTFGSGTRLTVV.

The chain has TRBV14 and TRBJ1-2; no definite D call. Trimming removed 3 bases from V and 7 bases from J, with 18 bases in between. The CDR3 has 15 amino acids. CDR1 and CDR2 from the germline V gene are SGHDN and FVKESK. The CDR3, as DNA: TGTGCCAGCAGCCAGATGACACCCGCGGGCTTTGGCTACACCTTC. It codes for CASSQMTPAGFGYTF.

The chain has TRBV27 and TRBJ2-2, with 11 positions matching TRBD2. CDR1 and CDR2 (germline): MNHEY, SMNVEV (reference sequence). The CDR3 length is 17 residues. The J segment lost 5 bases and the V segment lost 2 bases, leaving 7 bases of the junction unmatched. CDR3: CASSLVRASGRTGELFF. The CDR3, as DNA: TGTGCCAGCAGTTTAGTCCGGGCTAGCGGGAGGACCGGGGAGCTGTTTTTT.